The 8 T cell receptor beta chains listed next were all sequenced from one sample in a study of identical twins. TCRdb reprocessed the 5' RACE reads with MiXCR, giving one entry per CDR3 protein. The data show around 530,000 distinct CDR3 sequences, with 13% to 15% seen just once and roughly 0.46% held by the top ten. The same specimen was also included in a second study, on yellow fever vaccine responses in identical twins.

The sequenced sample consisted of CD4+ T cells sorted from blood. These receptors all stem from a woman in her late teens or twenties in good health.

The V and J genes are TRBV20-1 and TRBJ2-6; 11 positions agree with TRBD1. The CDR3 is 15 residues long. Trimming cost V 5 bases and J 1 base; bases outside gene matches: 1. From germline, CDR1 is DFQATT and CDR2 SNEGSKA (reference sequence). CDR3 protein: CSAGQGASGANVLTF. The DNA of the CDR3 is TGCAGTGCTGGACAGGGGGCTTCTGGGGCCAACGTCCTGACTTTC.

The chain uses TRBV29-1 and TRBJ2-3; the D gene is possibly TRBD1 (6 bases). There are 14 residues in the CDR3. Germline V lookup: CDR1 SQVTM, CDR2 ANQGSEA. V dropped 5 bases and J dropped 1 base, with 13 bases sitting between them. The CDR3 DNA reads TGCAGCGTTCCTAACAGGGAACGCACAGATACGCAGTATTTT. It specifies CSVPNRERTDTQYF.

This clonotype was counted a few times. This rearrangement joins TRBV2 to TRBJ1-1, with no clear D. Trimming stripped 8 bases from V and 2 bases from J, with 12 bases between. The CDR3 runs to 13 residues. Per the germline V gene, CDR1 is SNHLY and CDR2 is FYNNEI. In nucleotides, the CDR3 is TGTGCCAGCCAACAGACACCTAACACTGAAGCTTTCTTT. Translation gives CASQQTPNTEAFF.

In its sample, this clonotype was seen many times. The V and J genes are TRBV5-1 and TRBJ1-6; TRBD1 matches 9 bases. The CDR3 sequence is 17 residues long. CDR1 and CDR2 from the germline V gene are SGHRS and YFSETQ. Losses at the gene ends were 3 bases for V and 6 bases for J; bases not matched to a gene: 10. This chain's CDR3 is CASSSDVPGQGNSPLHF. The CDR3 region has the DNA TGCGCCAGCAGCTCCGACGTTCCGGGACAGGGTAATTCACCCCTCCACTTT.

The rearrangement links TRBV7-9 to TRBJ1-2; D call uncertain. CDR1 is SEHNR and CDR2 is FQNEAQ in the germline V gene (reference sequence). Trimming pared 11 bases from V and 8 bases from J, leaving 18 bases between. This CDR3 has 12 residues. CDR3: CAASFSGGGYTF. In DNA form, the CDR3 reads TGTGCCGCCAGCTTTTCGGGAGGAGGCTACACCTTC.

In DNA form, the CDR3 reads TGTGCCAGCAAGAAAGGAAAGACTAGCAGATCCTACAATGAGCAGTTCTTC. Translation gives CASKKGKTSRSYNEQFF. This chain joins TRBV6-1 and TRBJ2-1, with 7 bases that match TRBD2. The CDR3 is made up of 17 amino acids. The trim removed 7 bases at V and 1 base at J, leaving 13 bases unmatched. In germline, CDR1 is MNHNS, CDR2 SASEGT.

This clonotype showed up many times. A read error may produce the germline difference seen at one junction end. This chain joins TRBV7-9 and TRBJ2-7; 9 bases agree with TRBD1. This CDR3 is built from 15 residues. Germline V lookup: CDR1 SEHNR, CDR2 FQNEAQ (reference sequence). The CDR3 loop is CASSLGPTGGYEQYF. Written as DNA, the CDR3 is TGTGCCAGCAGTTTAGGACCGACAGGGGGGTACGAGCAGTACTTC.

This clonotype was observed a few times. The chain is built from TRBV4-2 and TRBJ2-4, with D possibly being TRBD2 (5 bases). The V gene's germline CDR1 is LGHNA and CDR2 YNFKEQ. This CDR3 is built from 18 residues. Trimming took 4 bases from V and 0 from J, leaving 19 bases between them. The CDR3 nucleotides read TGTGCCAGCAGCCCGGTTCCCTCAATTCGGGAAGCCAAAAACATTCAGTACTTC. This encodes CASSPVPSIREAKNIQYF.